The subject of this entry is one T cell receptor (beta chain). Assay used: immunoSEQ multiplex PCR; TCRdb lists only in-frame clones, some missing. The sample carries roughly 700,000 clones, roughly 90% recorded once. The sample is drawn from a study of shared T cell receptors in the human thymus. This sample was also put to use in a study of human thymus T cells. That source reports: All donors were healthy Finnish infants who were undergoing corrective surgery to treat congenital heart defects. Resections that were taken during corrective heart surgery supplied the thymus tissue. Apparent bias marked the V and J gene usage of thymic and blood repertoires. Reports from related research described highly overlapping thymic repertoires among unrelated individuals.

The specimen sequenced was thymocytes. The clonotype was recovered from a boy in the first two years of life with a congenital heart defect.

CDR3 coding DNA: TGTGCCAGCAGCCCCCAGGGGCGGAACCAAGAGACCCAGTACTTC. Residues: CASSPQGRNQETQYF. The V gene is TRBV9, the J gene TRBJ2-5; D is possibly TRBD1 (6 bases). CDR1 and CDR2 from the germline V gene are SGDLS and YYNGEE. This CDR3 has 15 amino acids. Trimming removed 4 bases from V and 0 bases from J, with 13 bases in between.